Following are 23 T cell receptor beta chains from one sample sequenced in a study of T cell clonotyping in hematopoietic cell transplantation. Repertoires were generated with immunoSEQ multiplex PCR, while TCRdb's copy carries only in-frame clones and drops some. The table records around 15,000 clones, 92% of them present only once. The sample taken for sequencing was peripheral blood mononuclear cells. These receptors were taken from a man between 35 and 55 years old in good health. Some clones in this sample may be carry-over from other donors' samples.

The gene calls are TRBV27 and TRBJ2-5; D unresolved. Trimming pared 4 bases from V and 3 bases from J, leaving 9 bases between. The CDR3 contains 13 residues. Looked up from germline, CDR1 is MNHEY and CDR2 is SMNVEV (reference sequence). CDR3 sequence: CASSSGDEETQYF. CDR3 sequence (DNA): TGTGCCAGCAGTTCCGGAGACGAAGAGACCCAGTACTTC.

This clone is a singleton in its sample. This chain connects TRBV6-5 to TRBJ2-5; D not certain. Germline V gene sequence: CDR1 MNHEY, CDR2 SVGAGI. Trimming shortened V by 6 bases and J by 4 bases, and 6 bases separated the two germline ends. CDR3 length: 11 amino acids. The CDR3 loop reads CASRVAETQYF. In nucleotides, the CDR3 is TGTGCCAGCAGGGTGGCAGAGACCCAGTACTTC.

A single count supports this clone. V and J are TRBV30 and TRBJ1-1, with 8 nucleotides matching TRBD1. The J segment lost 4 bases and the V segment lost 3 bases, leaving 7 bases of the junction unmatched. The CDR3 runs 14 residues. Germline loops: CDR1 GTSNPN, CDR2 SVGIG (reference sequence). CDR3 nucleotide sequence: TGTGCCTGGAGACCAGGACAGGGAGGCACTGAAGCTTTCTTT. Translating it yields CAWRPGQGGTEAFF. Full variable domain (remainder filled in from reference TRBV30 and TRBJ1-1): SQTIHQWPATLVQPVGSPLSLECTVEGTSNPNLYWYRQAAGRGLQLLFYSVGIGQISSEVPQNLSASRPQDRQFILSSKKLLLSDSGFYLCAWRPGQGGTEAFFGQGTRLTVV.

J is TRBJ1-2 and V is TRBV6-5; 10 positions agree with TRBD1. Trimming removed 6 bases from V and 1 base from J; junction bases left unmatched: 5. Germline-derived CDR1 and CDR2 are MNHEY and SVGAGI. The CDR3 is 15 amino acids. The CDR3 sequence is CASSRDRGLNYGYTF. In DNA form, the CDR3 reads TGTGCCAGCAGCCGGGACAGGGGACTTAACTATGGCTACACCTTC.

CDR3 nucleotides: TGTGCCTGGAGTAGACAGGGGAATCAGCCCCAGCATTTT. Translated: CAWSRQGNQPQHF. The rearrangement links TRBV30 to TRBJ1-5, with 8 bases aligning to TRBD1. The CDR3 covers 13 residues. CDR1 and CDR2 (germline): GTSNPN, SVGIG (reference sequence). Trimming at V came to 2 bases and at J to 4 bases, leaving 1 base not matched to a gene. Full variable domain (rest looked up from reference TRBV30 and TRBJ1-5): SQTIHQWPATLVQPVGSPLSLECTVEGTSNPNLYWYRQAAGRGLQLLFYSVGIGQISSEVPQNLSASRPQDRQFILSSKKLLLSDSGFYLCAWSRQGNQPQHFGDGTRLSIL.

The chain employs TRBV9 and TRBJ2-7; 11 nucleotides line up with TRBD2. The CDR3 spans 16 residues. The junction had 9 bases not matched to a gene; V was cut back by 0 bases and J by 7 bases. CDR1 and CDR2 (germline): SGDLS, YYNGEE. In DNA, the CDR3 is TGTGCCAGCAGCGTAGCCCCGACTAGCGGGACGGGAGAGCAGTACTTC. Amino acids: CASSVAPTSGTGEQYF.

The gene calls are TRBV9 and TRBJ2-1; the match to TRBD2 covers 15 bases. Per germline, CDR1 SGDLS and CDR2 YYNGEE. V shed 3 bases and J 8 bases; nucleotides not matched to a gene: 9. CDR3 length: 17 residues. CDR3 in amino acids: CASSDRTSGGGSHEQFF. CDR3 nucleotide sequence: TGTGCCAGCAGCGACCGGACTAGCGGGGGGGGTTCCCATGAGCAGTTCTTC. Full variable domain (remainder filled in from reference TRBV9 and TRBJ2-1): DSGVTQTPKHLITATGQRVTLRCSPRSGDLSVYWYQQSLDQGLQFLIQYYNGEERAKGNILERFSAQQFPDLHSELNLSSLELGDSALYFCASSDRTSGGGSHEQFFGPGTRLTVL.

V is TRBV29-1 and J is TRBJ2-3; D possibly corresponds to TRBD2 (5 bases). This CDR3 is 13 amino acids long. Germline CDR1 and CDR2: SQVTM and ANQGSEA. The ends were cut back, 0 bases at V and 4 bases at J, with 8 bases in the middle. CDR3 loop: CSVEESGADTQYF. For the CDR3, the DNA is TGCAGCGTTGAAGAGTCCGGGGCAGATACGCAGTATTTT.

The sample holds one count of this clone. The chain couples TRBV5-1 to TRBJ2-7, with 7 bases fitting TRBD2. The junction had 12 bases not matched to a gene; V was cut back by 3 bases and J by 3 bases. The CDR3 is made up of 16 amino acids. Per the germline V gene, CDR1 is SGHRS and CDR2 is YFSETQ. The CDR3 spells CASSSGLPSSNYEQYF. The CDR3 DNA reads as TGCGCCAGCAGCTCGGGACTACCCTCATCCAACTACGAGCAGTACTTC.

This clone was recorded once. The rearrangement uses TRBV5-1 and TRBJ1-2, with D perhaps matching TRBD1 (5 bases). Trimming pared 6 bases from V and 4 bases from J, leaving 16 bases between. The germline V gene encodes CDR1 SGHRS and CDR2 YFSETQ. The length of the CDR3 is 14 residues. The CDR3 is CASTAGQSFYGYTF. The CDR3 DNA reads TGCGCCAGCACCGCGGGGCAGAGCTTCTATGGCTACACCTTC.

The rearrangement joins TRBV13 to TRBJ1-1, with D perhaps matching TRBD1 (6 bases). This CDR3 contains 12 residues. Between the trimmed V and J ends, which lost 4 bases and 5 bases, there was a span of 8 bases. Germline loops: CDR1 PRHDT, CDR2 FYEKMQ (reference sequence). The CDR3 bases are TGTGCCAGCAGCTCACAGGGTACTGAAGCTTTCTTT. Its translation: CASSSQGTEAFF.

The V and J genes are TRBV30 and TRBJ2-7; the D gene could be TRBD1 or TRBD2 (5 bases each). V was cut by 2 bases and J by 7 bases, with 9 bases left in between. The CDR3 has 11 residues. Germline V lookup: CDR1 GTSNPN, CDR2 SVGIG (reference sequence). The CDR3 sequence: CAWSTREEQYF. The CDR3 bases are TGTGCCTGGAGTACCAGGGAGGAGCAGTACTTC.

This CDR3 is CASSLTGKETQYF. The DNA of the CDR3 is TGTGCCAGCAGCTTAACAGGGAAAGAGACCCAGTACTTC. The chain couples TRBV7-2 to TRBJ2-5, with a weak D call TRBD1 (6 bases). Trimming took 2 bases from V and 3 from J, leaving 7 bases between them. This CDR3 region has 13 residues. Germline CDR1 is SGHTA and CDR2 is FQGNSA.

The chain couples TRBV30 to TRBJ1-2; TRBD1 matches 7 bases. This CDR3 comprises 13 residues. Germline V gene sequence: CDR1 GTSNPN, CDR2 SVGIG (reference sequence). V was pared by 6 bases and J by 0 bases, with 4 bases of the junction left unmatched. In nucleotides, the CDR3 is TGTGCCTGTATAGGGACAGCTAACTATGGCTACACCTTC. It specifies CACIGTANYGYTF. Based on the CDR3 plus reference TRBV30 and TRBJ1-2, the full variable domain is SQTIHQWPATLVQPVGSPLSLECTVEGTSNPNLYWYRQAAGRGLQLLFYSVGIGQISSEVPQNLSASRPQDRQFILSSKKLLLSDSGFYLCACIGTANYGYTFGSGTRLTVV.

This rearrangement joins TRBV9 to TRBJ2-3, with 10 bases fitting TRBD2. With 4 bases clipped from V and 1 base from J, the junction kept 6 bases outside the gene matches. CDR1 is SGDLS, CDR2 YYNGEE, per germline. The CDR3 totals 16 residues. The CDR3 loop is CASSIGTSARTDTQYF. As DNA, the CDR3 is TGTGCCAGCAGCATCGGGACTAGCGCGCGCACAGATACGCAGTATTTT.

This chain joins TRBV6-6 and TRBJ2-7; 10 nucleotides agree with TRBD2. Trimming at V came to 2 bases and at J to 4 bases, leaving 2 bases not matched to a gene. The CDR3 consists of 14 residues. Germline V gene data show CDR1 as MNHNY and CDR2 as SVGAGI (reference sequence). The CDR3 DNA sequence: TGTGCCAGCAGTTACACGACTAGCGGGTACGAGCAGTACTTC. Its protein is CASSYTTSGYEQYF.

The CDR3 nucleotides are TGTGCCTGGAGTCGTTTCCAAGGTACCCAGCCCCAGCATTTT. It encodes CAWSRFQGTQPQHF. The V call is TRBV30, the J call TRBJ1-5; D ambiguous. The V end lost 2 bases, the J end lost 7 bases, and 15 bases lay between the germline ends. CDR3 length equals 14 residues. Germline V gives CDR1 GTSNPN, CDR2 SVGIG (reference sequence).

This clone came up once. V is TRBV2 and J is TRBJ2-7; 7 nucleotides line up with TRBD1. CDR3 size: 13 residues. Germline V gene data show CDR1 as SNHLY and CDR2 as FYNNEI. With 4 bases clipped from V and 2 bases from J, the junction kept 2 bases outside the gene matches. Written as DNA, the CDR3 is TGTGCCAGCAGTGGGGACAGAACCTACGAGCAGTACTTC. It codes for CASSGDRTYEQYF.

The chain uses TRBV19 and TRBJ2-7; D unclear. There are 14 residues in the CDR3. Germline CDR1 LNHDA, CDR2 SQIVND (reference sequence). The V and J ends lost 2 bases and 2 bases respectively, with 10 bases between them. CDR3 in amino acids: CASSISLGTYEQYF. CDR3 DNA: TGTGCCAGTAGTATAAGTCTGGGAACCTACGAGCAGTACTTC.

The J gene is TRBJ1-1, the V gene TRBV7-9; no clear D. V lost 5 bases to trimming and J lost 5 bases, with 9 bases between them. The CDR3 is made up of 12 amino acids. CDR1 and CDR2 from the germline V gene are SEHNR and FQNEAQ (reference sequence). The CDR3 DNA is TGTGCCAGCAGCCGCCAGCTAACTGAAGCTTTCTTT. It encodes CASSRQLTEAFF.

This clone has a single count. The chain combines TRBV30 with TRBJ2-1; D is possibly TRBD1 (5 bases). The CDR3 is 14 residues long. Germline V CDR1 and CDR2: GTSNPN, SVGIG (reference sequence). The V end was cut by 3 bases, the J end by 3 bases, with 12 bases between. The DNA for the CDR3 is TGTGCCTGGAGGGACCCCAGGGACTACAATGAGCAGTTCTTC. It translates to CAWRDPRDYNEQFF.

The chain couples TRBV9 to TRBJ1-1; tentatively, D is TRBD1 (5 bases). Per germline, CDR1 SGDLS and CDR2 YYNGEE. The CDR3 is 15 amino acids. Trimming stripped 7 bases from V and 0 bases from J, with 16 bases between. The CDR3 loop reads CASRQWGGMNTEAFF. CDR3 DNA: TGTGCCAGCCGACAGTGGGGAGGAATGAACACTGAAGCTTTCTTT.

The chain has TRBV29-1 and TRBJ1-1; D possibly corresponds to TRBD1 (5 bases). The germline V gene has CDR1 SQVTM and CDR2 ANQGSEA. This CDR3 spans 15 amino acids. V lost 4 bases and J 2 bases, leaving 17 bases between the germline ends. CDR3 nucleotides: TGCAGCGTTGCGATTATAGGGGCGCCCAACACTGAAGCTTTCTTT. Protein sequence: CSVAIIGAPNTEAFF.